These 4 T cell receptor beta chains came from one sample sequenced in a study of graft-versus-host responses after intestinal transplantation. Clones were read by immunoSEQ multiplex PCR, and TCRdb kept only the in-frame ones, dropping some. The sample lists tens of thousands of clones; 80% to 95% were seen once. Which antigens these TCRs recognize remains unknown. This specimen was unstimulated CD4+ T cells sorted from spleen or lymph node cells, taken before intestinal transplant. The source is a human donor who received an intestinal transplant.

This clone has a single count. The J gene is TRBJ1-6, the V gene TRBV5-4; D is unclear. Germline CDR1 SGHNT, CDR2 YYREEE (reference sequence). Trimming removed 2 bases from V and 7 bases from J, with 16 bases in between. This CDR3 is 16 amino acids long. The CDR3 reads CASSFGAAGRNSPLHF. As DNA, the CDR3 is TGTGCCAGCAGCTTTGGAGCGGCGGGTAGAAATTCACCCCTCCACTTT.

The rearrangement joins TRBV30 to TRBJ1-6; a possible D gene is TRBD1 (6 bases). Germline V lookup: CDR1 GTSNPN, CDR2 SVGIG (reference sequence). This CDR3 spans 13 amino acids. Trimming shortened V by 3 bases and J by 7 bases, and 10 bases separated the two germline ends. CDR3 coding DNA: TGTGCCTGGAGCCCGGACAGAAATTCACCCCTCCACTTT. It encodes CAWSPDRNSPLHF.

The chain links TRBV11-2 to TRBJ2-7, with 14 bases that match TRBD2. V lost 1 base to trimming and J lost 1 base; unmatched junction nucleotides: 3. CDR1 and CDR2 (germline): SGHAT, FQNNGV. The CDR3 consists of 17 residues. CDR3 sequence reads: CASSLVRTSGRSYEQYF. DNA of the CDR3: TGTGCCAGCAGCTTAGTCCGGACTAGCGGGAGGTCCTACGAGCAGTACTTC.

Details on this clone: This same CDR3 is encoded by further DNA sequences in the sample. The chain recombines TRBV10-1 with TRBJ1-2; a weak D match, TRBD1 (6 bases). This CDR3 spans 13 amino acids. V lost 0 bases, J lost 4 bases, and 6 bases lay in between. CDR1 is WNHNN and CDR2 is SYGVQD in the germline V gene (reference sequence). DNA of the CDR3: TGCGCCAGCAGTGAGTCCAGGGGCTATGGCTACACCTTC. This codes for CASSESRGYGYTF.